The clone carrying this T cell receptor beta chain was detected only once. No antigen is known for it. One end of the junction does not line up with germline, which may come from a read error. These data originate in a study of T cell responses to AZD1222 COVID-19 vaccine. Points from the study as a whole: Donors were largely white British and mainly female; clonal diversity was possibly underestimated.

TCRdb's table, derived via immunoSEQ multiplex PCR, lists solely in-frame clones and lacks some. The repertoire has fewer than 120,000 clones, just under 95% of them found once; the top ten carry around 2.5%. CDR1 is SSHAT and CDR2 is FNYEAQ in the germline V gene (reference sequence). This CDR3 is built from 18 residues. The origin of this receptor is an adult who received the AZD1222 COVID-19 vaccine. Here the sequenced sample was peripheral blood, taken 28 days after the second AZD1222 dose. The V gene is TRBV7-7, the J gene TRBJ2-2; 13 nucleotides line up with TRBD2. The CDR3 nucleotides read TGTGCTAGCAGCCGCGGACTAGCGGGGGCCGTGAACACCGGGGAGCTGTTTTTT. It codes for CASSRGLAGAVNTGELFF. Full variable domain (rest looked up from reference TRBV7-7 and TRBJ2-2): GAGVSQSPRYKVTKRGQDVTLRCDPISSHATLYWYQQALGQGPEFLTYFNYEAQPDKSGLPSDRFSAERPEGSISTLTIQRTEQRDSAMYRCASSRGLAGAVNTGELFFGEGSRLTVL.